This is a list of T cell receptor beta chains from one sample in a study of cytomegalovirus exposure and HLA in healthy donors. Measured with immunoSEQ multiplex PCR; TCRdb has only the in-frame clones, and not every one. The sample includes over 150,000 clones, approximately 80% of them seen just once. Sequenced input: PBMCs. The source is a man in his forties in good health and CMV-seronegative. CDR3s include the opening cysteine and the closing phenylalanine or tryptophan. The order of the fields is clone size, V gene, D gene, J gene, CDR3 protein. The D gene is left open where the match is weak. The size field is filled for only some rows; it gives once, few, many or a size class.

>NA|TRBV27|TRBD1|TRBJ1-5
CAILLGLGPGQSNQPQHF
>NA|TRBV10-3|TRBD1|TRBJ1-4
CATGQGLSNEKLFF
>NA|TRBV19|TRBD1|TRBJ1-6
CASRDRANSPLHF
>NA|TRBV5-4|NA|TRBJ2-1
CASSPTHNSYNEQFF
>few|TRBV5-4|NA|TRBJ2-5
CASSIDSQETQYF
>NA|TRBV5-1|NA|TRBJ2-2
CASGGAGTGELFF
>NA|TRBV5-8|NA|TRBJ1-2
CASSRTPGTRGYTF
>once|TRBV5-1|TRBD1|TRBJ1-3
CASSLGTDGNTIYF
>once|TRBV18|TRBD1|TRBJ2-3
CASSRDRVPDTQYF
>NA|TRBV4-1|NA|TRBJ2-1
CASSQDVVGEPYNEQFF
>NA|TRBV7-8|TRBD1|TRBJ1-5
CASSPDRGNQPQHF
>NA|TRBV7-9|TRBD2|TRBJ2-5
CASTPTSSRRETQYF
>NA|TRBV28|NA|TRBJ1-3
CASRRQETSGNTIYF
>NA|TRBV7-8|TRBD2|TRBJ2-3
CASSARGGAADTQYF
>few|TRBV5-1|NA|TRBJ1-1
CASSPAWGREAFF
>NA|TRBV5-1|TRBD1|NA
CASSWGDRSNLEQYF
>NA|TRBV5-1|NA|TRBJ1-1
CASRGVRNTEAFF
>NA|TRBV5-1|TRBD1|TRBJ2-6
CASSPRTGFGANVLTF